This T cell receptor beta chain was recovered during a study of control samples from healthy donors and cancer patients. The CDR3 loop spans 14 amino acids. Germline CDR1 and CDR2: SEHNR and FQNEAQ (reference sequence). J gave up 7 bases and V 5 bases, and 6 bases lay outside the gene matches. Profiling relied on immunoSEQ multiplex PCR, and the TCRdb table lists in-frame clones only, not all of them. The data show 100,000 to 150,000 clones, 91% seen once. The sample comprised blood. This TCR was recovered from a man younger than 35 in good health. The V call is TRBV7-9, the J call TRBJ2-2; 8 positions agree with TRBD1. The CDR3 region is CASSRTQGDGELFF. As DNA, the CDR3 is TGTGCCAGCAGCCGAACACAGGGGGACGGGGAGCTGTTTTTT.